Here is one T cell receptor beta chain with its context. There is no known antigen for this receptor. No much larger clonotype is one base removed from it; base qualities were not supplied. The sample has other DNA sequences that encode this CDR3 too. These data belong to a study of shared clonotypes between healthy human individuals (dated by TCRdb to the early 2020s). Study-wide context: Two women and three men aged 18 to 49 years were included in the cohort. For each donor, CD4 naive and CD4 memory were each run on three plates, CD8 naive on two plates, and CD8 memory on one plate. Different laboratories and diverse techniques were used to prepare libraries and sequence TCR repertoires, to increase sequencing depth and limit assay-specific biases. Each donor's leukapheresis produced roughly between about 0.9 and 9.5 billion PBMCs. Blood TCR repertoires of a handful of healthy adults were deeply sequenced to estimate repertoire size and the extent of clonotype sharing between individuals. Study-wide findings and limitations: Even with the large sequencing depth, rarefaction of the sorted-subset datasets indicated that sequencing was incomplete. Because the study included only a small number of donors, the genetic and exposure-history diversity represented was limited. Naive subsets generally had larger estimated clonotype richness than memory subsets did. Sampling was restricted to blood, and TCR repertoires in tissues likely differ from the TCR repertoires found in blood. Pairwise subsampling indicated that sequencing depth was expected to affect the degree of clonotype sharing among donors. Sharing across a few donors was observed for approximately 5% of naive CD4, around 3.5% of naive CD8, 2.3% of memory CD4, and about 0.4% of memory CD8 clonotypes. Higher generation probabilities were observed for clonotypes shared by all four sorted-subset donors than for non-shared clonotypes.

Sequences GTSNPN (CDR1) and SVGIG (CDR2) are obtained from the germline V gene (reference sequence). A distance of 12 bases separates the germline ends of V and J, which lose 0 bases and 6 bases respectively. Taken from cysteine to phenylalanine, the CDR3 has 14 residues. Of the read, only the CDR3 DNA is kept; its 42 bases are in frame from base 1. Donors were healthy HIV-negative adults with no recently reported acute infections or vaccinations. Every donor was a Caucasian adult residing in Nashville, Tennessee, USA. CD4+ T cells were enriched through magnetic negative selection, after which naive cells were positively selected on CD45RA and the remaining negative fraction served as the memory subset. Blood was obtained by leukapheresis, after which PBMCs were separated by Ficoll-Histopaque density gradient centrifugation and cryopreserved in liquid nitrogen vapor phase. Purity and quantity of every magnetically sorted T cell population were checked by analytical flow cytometry. Genomic DNA was isolated from each sorted fraction and quantified by UV absorbance on a Nanodrop 2000c.

Using the deep immunoSEQ assay, TCR CDR3 regions were amplified from genomic DNA by multiplex PCR. Genomic DNA extracted from each cell subset was distributed evenly over all wells of several immunoSEQ 96-well plates, and each plate served as one replicate. Each replicate PCR for sorted subsets received roughly 0.2 ug genomic DNA, equal to about 30,000 T cell genomes. The purified libraries were quantified using a Qubit 3.0 fluorometer, sized with a Bioanalyzer 2100, and then quantified again using the KAPA Library Quantification kit. Each immunoSEQ 96-well plate was sequenced on its own single-read 150-cycle Illumina NextSeq 550 flow cell. Processing in the source paper ran as follows. The immunoSEQ output contained only junctional sequences without quality scores, so filtering could not match that applied to full-length reads. To assign V/J genes and CDR3, sequences were annotated against IMGT germline references using PyIR, a Python wrapper for IgBLAST v1.9. Reads were removed for weak V/J assignments (E-value above 1e-6), missing CDR3, stop codons, out-of-frame junctions, or ambiguous translated residues. V3J clonotypes were defined by identical inferred V gene, J gene, and CDR3 amino acid sequence. To compute the percentage overlap between repertoires, the number of shared unique clonotypes was divided by the size of the smaller repertoire. RTK rarefaction, the Chao1 estimator, and Recon v2.1 estimates of unobserved clonotypes were used to assess repertoire richness. Generation probabilities for all TCRbeta clonotypes obtained by the gDNA method from several donors were computed using OLGA. Entries here come from immuneACCESS through TCRdb and include only in-frame sequences with V and J called. Some clones fail to appear in such tables; in the studies checked, an unresolved V gene covers under half of the shortfall, and the cause of the remainder is unknown. The D gene and trimming were derived from the DNA, and the V and J assignments and clone size from that table. The sample contains some 2,000,000 clones, 95% of them found a single time. The ten largest make up more than 0.1% of the sample.

The chain couples TRBV30 to TRBJ1-5, with the D gene call left open. The clonotype was recovered from a man between 18 and 35 years old in good health. The material sequenced was naive CD4+ T cells sorted from blood. The intended sense of this specimen's cell subset or site label: CD45RA+ positively selected. The CDR3: CAWSVQGSGQPQHF. In nucleotide form, the sequence is TGTGCCTGGAGTGTACAAGGTTCGGGTCAGCCCCAGCATTTT. With the rest looked up from the reference TRBV30 and TRBJ1-5 genes rather than sequenced, the full variable domain is SQTIHQWPATLVQPVGSPLSLECTVEGTSNPNLYWYRQAAGRGLQLLFYSVGIGQISSEVPQNLSASRPQDRQFILSSKKLLLSDSGFYLCAWSVQGSGQPQHFGDGTRLSIL.